This TCR beta chain was documented in a study of beta chain features in type 1 diabetes. Germline V gene sequence: CDR1 SGHDN, CDR2 FVKESK. The CDR3 is made up of 11 amino acids. V was shortened by 3 bases and J by 5 bases, with 5 bases between the two germline ends. This clone was picked up a small number of times. Its antigen is as yet unknown. The same CDR3 also results from other DNA sequences found in this sample. cDNA synthesis used the whole RNA isolate, giving expressed TCRB sequences. Read counts averaged about 3.57 million for samples of naive, central memory and regulatory T cells. Measured with immunoSEQ multiplex PCR; TCRdb has only the in-frame clones, and not every one. This table holds about 660,000 clones, 11% to 15% found once. Study-level findings and limits: The influence of HLA type on TCRB rearrangement stayed undetermined. Shortening that was moderate but significant affected the TCRB CDR3s of Type 1 diabetes patients in all four CD4+ subsets. Among patients, naive, central memory and Treg TCRB repertoires appeared more similar than among healthy donors.

This rearrangement joins TRBV14 to TRBJ2-7, with D hard to call. The receptor was isolated from a man between 18 and 29 years old with type 1 diabetes. Sequencing was carried out using naive CD4+ T cells from blood. The CDR3 DNA reads as TGTGCCAGCAGCCAGGGAAACGAGCAGTACTTC. It translates to CASSQGNEQYF.